What follows are 32 T cell receptor beta chains derived from one specimen sequenced in a study of shared clonotypes between healthy human individuals (dated by TCRdb to between 2020 and 2021). The method behind the library was the immunoSEQ multiplex PCR assay. As stored in TCRdb, this immuneACCESS dataset retains in-frame rearrangements with V and J assigned. A fraction of the clones does not appear; measured against another copy, unresolved V genes explain less than half of the discrepancy, and the remainder lacks a known reason. The sample table shows about 320,000 clones, and around 87% are seen once. The ten top clones hold 15% to 20% of the sample. Sequencing was done on a sample of memory CD8+ T cells sorted from blood. The sample's cell subset or site label, in plain terms: CD45RO+ cells pooled with CCR7-negative TemRA cells. These receptors came from a man younger than 30 in good health.

The genes are TRBV7-9 and TRBJ1-5; D is unclear. Trimming removed 5 bases at V and 7 bases at J, with 12 bases between. The length of the CDR3 is 13 residues. The germline CDR1 and CDR2 sequences are SEHNR and FQNEAQ (reference sequence). CDR3 bases: TGTGCCAGCAGCCAAGGCCGGCGGCAGCCCCAGCATTTT. Its protein is CASSQGRRQPQHF.

This clone was detected a few times. The chain links TRBV4-1 to TRBJ2-1; 10 nucleotides line up with TRBD2. The germline CDR1 and CDR2 sequences are MGHRA and YSYEKL. The CDR3 is 17 residues long. J gave up 7 bases and V 1 base, and 10 bases lay outside the gene matches. CDR3 in amino acids: CASSQVSGVAGGNEQFF. DNA of the CDR3: TGCGCCAGCAGCCAAGTTTCCGGGGTAGCGGGGGGTAATGAGCAGTTCTTC.

V is TRBV7-9 and J is TRBJ2-7, with D hard to call. Germline CDR1 is SEHNR and CDR2 is FQNEAQ (reference sequence). Trimming left V 3 bases short and J 0 bases short, with 9 bases between. CDR3 length equals 14 residues. The CDR3 DNA reads as TGTGCCAGCAGCTTCGGGTCTAACTCCTACGAGCAGTACTTC. Protein: CASSFGSNSYEQYF.

The chain couples TRBV2 to TRBJ2-1; 10 bases align to TRBD1. The CDR3 spans 19 residues. Germline trimming cut 1 base from V and 8 bases from J; bases unmatched to any gene: 17. The germline V gene encodes CDR1 SNHLY and CDR2 FYNNEI. In nucleotides, the CDR3 is TGTGCCAGCAGTGAAGGGACAGGGGGGATTTGGCCCAAGGGCGATGAGCAGTTCTTC. As protein: CASSEGTGGIWPKGDEQFF. The variable domain in full, completed from reference TRBV2 and TRBJ2-1, reads EPEVTQTPSHQVTQMGQEVILRCVPISNHLYFYWYRQILGQKVEFLVSFYNNEISEKSEIFDDQFSVERPDGSNFTLKIRSTKLEDSAMYFCASSEGTGGIWPKGDEQFFGPGTRLTVL.

This clone was detected a few times. The chain joins TRBV10-1 to TRBJ2-7; TRBD1 might be the D (6 bases). There are 14 residues in the CDR3. Per the germline V gene, CDR1 is WNHNN and CDR2 is SYGVQD (reference sequence). The DNA for the CDR3 is TGCGCTTACCTGAGGAACAGGGCGAACTACGAGCAGTACTTC. The encoded protein is CAYLRNRANYEQYF.

V is TRBV7-9 and J is TRBJ2-1, with 9 bases matching TRBD2. This CDR3 spans 19 amino acids. Per the germline V gene, CDR1 is SEHNR and CDR2 is FQNEAQ (reference sequence). With 4 bases clipped from V and 7 bases from J, the junction kept 20 bases outside the gene matches. CDR3 sequence: CASSSEVTRAGGPWNEQFF. For the CDR3, the DNA is TGTGCCAGCAGCTCTGAGGTGACCCGGGCGGGGGGGCCCTGGAATGAGCAGTTCTTC.

The rearrangement uses TRBV19 and TRBJ2-7; possibly TRBD1 or TRBD2 for D (5 bases each). The CDR3 sequence is 15 residues long. V was shortened by 5 bases and J by 0 bases, with 14 bases between the two germline ends. Germline V lookup: CDR1 LNHDA, CDR2 SQIVND (reference sequence). CDR3 protein: CASSFGTVSSYEQYF. In DNA, the CDR3 is TGTGCCAGTAGTTTCGGGACGGTTAGCTCCTACGAGCAGTACTTC.

As DNA, the CDR3 is TGTGCCAGCAGTTATGGAAGGTGGGCCCACCCGGACCAGTACTTC. Residues: CASSYGRWAHPDQYF. The rearrangement links TRBV6-9 to TRBJ2-5; D not resolved. V lost 2 bases, J lost 10 bases, and 20 bases lay in between. CDR3 length: 15 amino acids. Germline V gene sequence: CDR1 MNHGY, CDR2 SVAAGI.

The chain uses TRBV4-1 and TRBJ1-3, with D unresolved. Trimming pared 7 bases from V and 0 bases from J, leaving 10 bases between. CDR3 length: 14 amino acids. Per germline, CDR1 MGHRA and CDR2 YSYEKL. In nucleotides, the CDR3 is TGCGCCAGCAAAGACGAACTCTCTGGAAACACCATATATTTT. Translating it yields CASKDELSGNTIYF.

This clone was detected a few times. This chain links TRBV23-1 with TRBJ2-4; 7 nucleotides align to TRBD1. TRBV23-1 is an ORF for which the function is uncertain. V shed 4 bases and J 6 bases; nucleotides not matched to a gene: 18. The CDR3 contains 18 residues. Here the CDR3 reads CASSPNNPTPGTANIQYF. CDR3 nucleotides: TGCGCCAGCAGTCCCAATAACCCAACCCCCGGGACAGCAAACATTCAGTACTTC.

The J gene is TRBJ1-6, the V gene TRBV7-6; the D is unclear. V was pared by 5 bases and J by 10 bases, with 18 bases between. The CDR3 loop spans 15 amino acids. Per the germline V gene, CDR1 is SGHVS and CDR2 is FNYEAQ. In nucleotides, the CDR3 is TGTGCCAGCAGCCCCGGACCGGGTCTTCAATCACCCCTCCACTTT. Translated, it gives CASSPGPGLQSPLHF.

The chain is built from TRBV7-9 and TRBJ2-2; D perhaps matches TRBD1 (5 bases). Trimming stripped 7 bases from V and 3 bases from J, with 12 bases between. Germline CDR1 and CDR2: SEHNR and FQNEAQ (reference sequence). The CDR3 is 14 residues long. Here the CDR3 reads CASTFDRYTGELFF. Here the CDR3 DNA reads TGTGCCAGCACCTTTGACAGATACACCGGGGAGCTGTTTTTT.

This CDR3 reads CAWGTSGWPYNEQFF. The CDR3 bases are TGTGCCTGGGGGACTAGCGGGTGGCCCTACAATGAGCAGTTCTTC. The chain recombines TRBV30 with TRBJ2-1; 12 positions agree with TRBD2. This CDR3 has 15 residues. CDR1 is GTSNPN, CDR2 SVGIG, per germline (reference sequence). With V trimmed by 5 bases and J by 2 bases, 4 bases remained unmatched.

This chain joins TRBV9 and TRBJ2-7, with TRBD1 matching over 7 bases. J lost 4 bases, V lost 0 bases, and 7 bases had no gene match. The CDR3 has 15 amino acids. From germline, CDR1 is SGDLS and CDR2 YYNGEE. CDR3 sequence (DNA): TGTGCCAGCAGCGTAGAAGGGACAGTTCCGTACGAGCAGTACTTC. This gives the protein CASSVEGTVPYEQYF. Supplemented by reference TRBV9 and TRBJ2-7, the full variable domain reads DSGVTQTPKHLITATGQRVTLRCSPRSGDLSVYWYQQSLDQGLQFLIQYYNGEERAKGNILERFSAQQFPDLHSELNLSSLELGDSALYFCASSVEGTVPYEQYFGPGTRLTVT.

Concerning this clone itself: Other nucleotide sequences from this sample produce the same CDR3. This chain joins TRBV29-1 and TRBJ1-2; D remains unclear. There are 10 residues in the CDR3. Trimming took 0 bases from V and 6 from J, leaving 2 bases between them. Germline loops: CDR1 SQVTM, CDR2 ANQGSEA. CDR3: CSVEDNGYTF. CDR3 nucleotide sequence: TGCAGCGTTGAAGATAATGGCTACACCTTC.

The chain combines TRBV15 with TRBJ1-1; no clear D. This CDR3 has 11 residues. V shed 4 bases and J shed 4 bases, with 4 bases lying between them. Germline V CDR1 and CDR2: LNHNV, YYDKDF (reference sequence). The CDR3 protein is CATSMGTEAFF. CDR3 coding DNA: TGTGCCACCAGCATGGGCACTGAAGCTTTCTTT.

This sequence joins TRBV29-1 and TRBJ1-2, with TRBD1 matching 7 bases. This CDR3 has 14 residues. V was pared by 0 bases and J by 7 bases, with 8 bases of the junction left unmatched. Germline lookup yields CDR1 SQVTM and CDR2 ANQGSEA. The CDR3 DNA follows: TGCAGCGTTGAAGATCAGGGGGGTTTAGGTGGCTACACCTTC. Amino acids: CSVEDQGGLGGYTF.

In its sample, this clone was seen once. This chain connects TRBV6-1 to TRBJ1-5; weak D call: TRBD1 (6 bases). With 8 bases removed from V and 7 bases from J, the gap between germline ends came to 15 bases. Per germline, CDR1 MNHNS and CDR2 SASEGT. The CDR3 extends over 13 amino acids. The CDR3 protein is CASGGRDLQPQHF. Written as DNA, the CDR3 is TGTGCCAGCGGGGGCCGGGATTTGCAGCCCCAGCATTTT.

V usage is TRBV4-1 and J usage is TRBJ1-6; the D gene is possibly TRBD1 (5 bases). Deletions cut 1 base from V and 2 bases from J, with 15 bases between. The CDR3 is 18 amino acids. The germline V gene encodes CDR1 MGHRA and CDR2 YSYEKL. CDR3 amino acids: CASSQVLGRGAYNSPLHF. In DNA form, the CDR3 reads TGCGCCAGCAGCCAAGTCCTCGGTAGGGGAGCCTATAATTCACCCCTCCACTTT.

The chain uses TRBV6-1 and TRBJ1-5, with 10 bases identical to TRBD1. This CDR3 comprises 13 residues. Unmatched junction bases numbered 5, after V lost 3 bases and J lost 12 bases. Germline lookup yields CDR1 MNHNS and CDR2 SASEGT. As DNA, the CDR3 is TGTGCCAGCAGTGACACCTGGGACAGGGGCCAGCATTTT. It encodes CASSDTWDRGQHF.

The V and J genes are TRBV27 and TRBJ2-5, with TRBD1 matching 11 bases. The CDR3 loop spans 16 amino acids. Germline trimming cut 4 bases from V and 7 bases from J; bases unmatched to any gene: 11. The germline V gene encodes CDR1 MNHEY and CDR2 SMNVEV (reference sequence). CDR3 nucleotide sequence: TGTGCCAGCAGTTCGTCCGGGACAGGGGGAGTCGGGACCCAGTACTTC. Amino acids: CASSSSGTGGVGTQYF.

The V call is TRBV28, the J call TRBJ1-5, with a possible D match to TRBD1 (5 bases). V lost 7 bases and J lost 7, with 23 bases in between. CDR3 length: 16 residues. The germline CDR1 and CDR2 sequences are MDHEN and SYDVKM. Here the CDR3 DNA reads TGTGCCAGCACCTCTGACCCGTGGGGGTTCAACCAGCCCCAGCATTTT. The encoded protein is CASTSDPWGFNQPQHF.

The CDR3 DNA follows: TGTGCCAGCAGCCGACAGACTAGCGGGGTCTACGAGCAGTACTTC. As protein: CASSRQTSGVYEQYF. This chain joins TRBV7-9 and TRBJ2-7; 11 nucleotides match TRBD2. The germline gives CDR1 SEHNR, CDR2 FQNEAQ (reference sequence). The junction had 6 bases not matched to a gene; V was cut back by 5 bases and J by 3 bases. CDR3 length: 15 amino acids.

The genes are TRBV15 and TRBJ2-7, with TRBD2 matching over 12 bases. The CDR3 has 16 residues. Germline CDR1 is LNHNV and CDR2 is YYDKDF (reference sequence). V lost 0 bases to trimming and J lost 2 bases; unmatched junction nucleotides: 2. CDR3 sequence reads: CATSRDRTSGTYEQYF. CDR3 coding DNA: TGTGCCACCAGCAGAGACAGGACTAGCGGGACCTACGAGCAGTACTTC. The full variable domain, completed using reference TRBV15 and TRBJ2-7, is DAMVIQNPRYQVTQFGKPVTLSCSQTLNHNVMYWYQQKSSQAPKLLFHYYDKDFNNEADTPDNFQSRRPNTSFCFLDIRSPGLGDTAMYLCATSRDRTSGTYEQYFGPGTRLTVT.

The chain combines TRBV2 with TRBJ2-3; D may correspond to TRBD1 or TRBD2 (5 bases each). V was clipped by 8 bases and J by 0 bases, with 12 bases between them. The CDR3 totals 14 residues. CDR1 and CDR2 (germline): SNHLY, FYNNEI. CDR3 amino acids: CASGGLSSTDTQYF. CDR3 nucleotide sequence: TGTGCCAGCGGGGGATTATCTAGCACAGATACGCAGTATTTT.

At least ten counts were recorded for this clone. The chain combines TRBV28 with TRBJ1-4, with D tentatively TRBD1 (5 bases). The germline V and J ends were trimmed by 6 bases and 5 bases, with 16 bases remaining between them. Germline V gives CDR1 MDHEN, CDR2 SYDVKM. The CDR3 contains 15 residues. CDR3 nucleotides: TGTGCCAGCAGCCTAGGGGCGGGAAGGAATGAAAAACTGTTTTTT. It yields the protein CASSLGAGRNEKLFF. Supplemented by reference TRBV28 and TRBJ1-4, the full variable domain reads DVKVTQSSRYLVKRTGEKVFLECVQDMDHENMFWYRQDPGLGLRLIYFSYDVKMKEKGDIPEGYSVSREKKERFSLILESASTNQTSMYLCASSLGAGRNEKLFFGSGTQLSVL.

This rearrangement joins TRBV28 to TRBJ1-1, with D possibly TRBD1 on 6 matching bases. Germline V gene lookup returns CDR1 MDHEN and CDR2 SYDVKM. The CDR3 is 13 residues long. V dropped 5 bases and J dropped 3 bases, with 10 bases sitting between them. The CDR3, as DNA: TGTGCCAGCAGTCAAAGGGGGGACACTGAAGCTTTCTTT. This translates into CASSQRGDTEAFF.

The V gene is TRBV2, the J gene TRBJ2-6; D possibly matches TRBD1 or TRBD2 (6 bases each). The CDR3 runs to 16 residues. Germline loops: CDR1 SNHLY, CDR2 FYNNEI. V was pared by 4 bases and J by 0 bases, with 10 bases between. The CDR3 region has the DNA TGTGCCAGCAGTGGAGAGGGGGGCTCTGGGGCCAACGTCCTGACTTTC. Residues: CASSGEGGSGANVLTF.

The chain couples TRBV4-1 to TRBJ2-2; D is possibly TRBD2 (6 bases). Germline V gene data show CDR1 as MGHRA and CDR2 as YSYEKL. With 0 bases removed from V and 3 bases from J, the gap between germline ends came to 11 bases. The CDR3 loop spans 16 amino acids. For the CDR3, the DNA is TGCGCCAGCAGCCAAGACGGAGGGCGGGACACCGGGGAGCTGTTTTTT. It encodes CASSQDGGRDTGELFF.

The V and J genes are TRBV11-2 and TRBJ2-7, with 7 bases lining up with TRBD1. Trimming removed 4 bases from V and 3 bases from J; junction bases left unmatched: 12. CDR3 length: 16 amino acids. CDR1 is SGHAT and CDR2 is FQNNGV in the germline V gene. CDR3 protein: CASSSRMGQRYYEQYF. The CDR3 nucleotides are TGTGCCAGCAGCTCACGTATGGGACAGCGTTACTACGAGCAGTACTTC.

The V and J genes are TRBV4-1 and TRBJ2-7, with D maybe TRBD2 (6 bases). This CDR3 is 16 amino acids long. Per the germline V gene, CDR1 is MGHRA and CDR2 is YSYEKL. The V end was cut by 2 bases, the J end by 3 bases, with 17 bases between. Here the CDR3 reads CASSQTPGERYYEQYF. CDR3 DNA: TGCGCCAGCAGCCAAACCCCGGGGGAGCGGTACTACGAGCAGTACTTC.

The chain joins TRBV7-9 to TRBJ2-7; D may be TRBD1 (7 bases). Germline CDR1 is SEHNR and CDR2 is FQNEAQ (reference sequence). The CDR3 spans 14 residues. With 2 bases removed from V and 6 bases from J, the gap between germline ends came to 14 bases. CDR3 amino acids: CASSLREAGGEQYF. In DNA form, the CDR3 reads TGTGCCAGCAGCTTAAGGGAGGCAGGGGGCGAGCAGTACTTC.